A selection of T cell receptor beta chains follows, all from one sample in a study of identical twins. TCRdb used MiXCR to reprocess the 5' RACE reads, holding one entry per CDR3 protein. The table shows some 600,000 distinct CDR3 sequences, with about 7.6% occurring only once. The same data also contributed to another study, on yellow fever vaccine responses in identical twins.

The sample consisted of PBMCs. Source of these receptors: a woman aged 18-29 years in good health. Each CDR3 is given with its conserved first and last residue. D genes are given only for firm matches. Clone size is shown for a subset of rows, as once, few, many or a class of expanded clone.

TGTGCCAGTGTAGGGTCCCTTCAGCCCCAGCATTTT | CASVGSLQPQHF | few | TRBJ1-5 | - | TRBV28
TGTGCCAGCAATAAGATCTCGCGGGGCTCCTACGAGCAGTACTTC | CASNKISRGSYEQYF | many | TRBJ2-7 | - | TRBV6-1
TGTGCCAGCACCCTGGGGGCAGGGAAGATCAATAATTCACCCCTCCACTTT | CASTLGAGKINNSPLHF | few | TRBJ1-6 | - | TRBV6-1
TGTGCCAGCAGCTTGGAGGGAAGTCGTTCAGATACGCAGTATTTT | CASSLEGSRSDTQYF | - | TRBJ2-3 | - | TRBV5-5
TGTGCCAGCAGCCAAGTAGTCGCTAGCGGGGAAAACAATGAGCAGTTCTTC | CASSQVVASGENNEQFF | - | TRBJ2-1 | TRBD2 | TRBV3-1
TGTGCCAGCACCGAACACAGGGTCGTGACGGATACGCAGTATTTT | CASTEHRVVTDTQYF | - | TRBJ2-3 | - | TRBV9
TGCAGTGCTAGACCAAGAGACCATCCGTACTACGAGCAGTACTTC | CSARPRDHPYYEQYF | - | TRBJ2-7 | - | TRBV20-1
TGTGCCAGCAGCCCCACAAGACTAGCCAAAAACATTCAGTACTTC | CASSPTRLAKNIQYF | - | TRBJ2-4 | - | TRBV3-1
TGTGCCAGCAACCCCCAGGGGGGACGGGAGACCCAGTACTTC | CASNPQGGRETQYF | few | TRBJ2-5 | - | TRBV27
TGTGCCAGCAGACAAGAGCTCCGACAGTATAACTATGGCTACACCTTC | CASRQELRQYNYGYTF | - | TRBJ1-2 | - | TRBV13
TGTGCCAGCAGTTCCATGAGCTCCTACAATGAGCAGTTCTTC | CASSSMSSYNEQFF | few | TRBJ2-1 | - | TRBV27
TGTGCTAGTGCAGGGAACGGAGAGACCCAGTACTTC | CASAGNGETQYF | - | TRBJ2-5 | - | TRBV12-5
TGCAGTGCCTCGACCTCTGAAGCTTTCTTT | CSASTSEAFF | many | TRBJ1-1 | - | TRBV20-1
TGCGCCAGCAGCTGGGGCTATCAGATGACTAGCGGCAATGAGCAGTTCTTC | CASSWGYQMTSGNEQFF | - | TRBJ2-1 | TRBD2 | TRBV5-1
TGTGCCAGCAGCGCACGACAGGGAAACACTGAAGCTTTCTTT | CASSARQGNTEAFF | many | TRBJ1-1 | TRBD1 | TRBV11-2
TGTGCCAGCAGCGGGGGAAGGACCTACAATGAGCAGTTCTTC | CASSGGRTYNEQFF | many | TRBJ2-1 | - | TRBV5-6
TGTGCCAGCAGTTACCCAAGGACCCCCGAGAGGGTCCACACCTTC | CASSYPRTPERVHTF | - | TRBJ1-2 | - | TRBV6-7
TGTGCCAGCAGCTTAGACGTAAGATCTAGCGGGAGGGTCTACGAGCAGTACTTC | CASSLDVRSSGRVYEQYF | - | TRBJ2-7 | TRBD2 | TRBV11-1
TGTGCCAGCAGCTGGGGGGTTTATGTCAAAAACATTCAGTACTTC | CASSWGVYVKNIQYF | few | TRBJ2-4 | - | TRBV12-3/TRBV12-4
TGCAGCGGCCATCCCTCGAGGGCCTACAATGAGCAGTTCTTC | CSGHPSRAYNEQFF | few | TRBJ2-1 | - | TRBV29-1
TGTGCCAGCAGCTTAGCGACGTCCGGCTACAATGAGCAGTTCTTC | CASSLATSGYNEQFF | many | TRBJ2-1 | - | TRBV7-6
TGCAGCGTTTCGCCCCAAGGGGCCTCGAACACCGGGGAGCTGTTTTTT | CSVSPQGASNTGELFF | many | TRBJ2-2 | - | TRBV29-1
TGCAGTGCAAGAAATAGGCTAGCGGGAGATGAGCAGTTCTTC | CSARNRLAGDEQFF | - | TRBJ2-1 | TRBD2 | TRBV20-1
TGTGCCAGCAGCCCAAACGGACAGGGGGCGCACACTAGCGACGTGAACCCCTACGAGCAGTACTTC | CASSPNGQGAHTSDVNPYEQYF | - | TRBJ2-7 | TRBD1 | TRBV4-2
TGTGCCAGCAGTTTACAGACGACATTTAATTCACCCCTCCACTTT | CASSLQTTFNSPLHF | many | TRBJ1-6 | - | TRBV12-3/TRBV12-4
TGTGCCAGCAGCTTAGACGGCTTTTCCTACAATGAGCAGTTCTTC | CASSLDGFSYNEQFF | few | TRBJ2-1 | - | TRBV7-9
TGTGCCAGCAGTTTCCGACTTTCGAACACCGGGGAGCTGTTTTTT | CASSFRLSNTGELFF | few | TRBJ2-2 | - | TRBV12-3/TRBV12-4
TGTGCCAGCACCCCCCAGCTCTCTGGAAACACCATATATTTT | CASTPQLSGNTIYF | many | TRBJ1-3 | - | TRBV12-3/TRBV12-4
TGTGCCAGCAGCCCGCGCGGGGTTTCCTACAATGAGCAGTTCTTC | CASSPRGVSYNEQFF | many | TRBJ2-1 | - | TRBV7-9
TGTGCCATCAGCCAGGGGACTGGCCTCTCCTACGAGCAGTACTTC | CAISQGTGLSYEQYF | few | TRBJ2-7 | - | TRBV10-3
TGCAGTGCTAGAGCCGAGGGGACTGCCCGCGGCTACACCTTC | CSARAEGTARGYTF | - | TRBJ1-2 | - | TRBV20-1
TGTGCCAGCAGCTTAGCGAGGGCACCTGAAGCTTTCTTT | CASSLARAPEAFF | many | TRBJ1-1 | - | TRBV7-9
TGTGCCAGCGGAAAAGGGTCGGACAGGGGGCCGGGGTACTTC | CASGKGSDRGPGYF | - | TRBJ2-7 | TRBD1 | TRBV12-3/TRBV12-4
TGTGCCAGCAGACTCGACAGGAACACCGGGGAGCTGTTTTTT | CASRLDRNTGELFF | - | TRBJ2-2 | - | TRBV11-3
TGTGCCAGCAGCCCGGACAGGTTCGGGGAAGCTTTCTTT | CASSPDRFGEAFF | - | TRBJ1-1 | TRBD1 | TRBV7-9
TGTGCCACCAGTGATCCGAGCCTGGGGGATACGCAGTATTTT | CATSDPSLGDTQYF | few | TRBJ2-3 | - | TRBV24-1
TGTGCCAGCAGCTTTGAGTTACTCACCGGGGAGCTGTTTTTT | CASSFELLTGELFF | - | TRBJ2-2 | - | TRBV7-9
TGTGCCAGCAGCTTTCGGACAGGGTTCACAGATACGCAGTATTTT | CASSFRTGFTDTQYF | many | TRBJ2-3 | TRBD1 | TRBV7-8
TGCAGTGCTAGGGGACAATATAGCAATCAGCCCCAGCATTTT | CSARGQYSNQPQHF | - | TRBJ1-5 | - | TRBV20-1
TGTGCCAGCAGTTCCCCCAGGTTGGGTGAAAAACTGTTTTTT | CASSSPRLGEKLFF | few | TRBJ1-4 | - | TRBV6-5
TGCGCCAGCAGGCCCCTGGCTAGCGGGGGGTACCAAGAGACCCAGTACTTC | CASRPLASGGYQETQYF | few | TRBJ2-5 | TRBD2 | TRBV5-1
TGCAGCGTTGAAGGTGGGGAAGCGGGGGGCCCCACAGATACGCAGTATTTT | CSVEGGEAGGPTDTQYF | many | TRBJ2-3 | TRBD2 | TRBV29-1
TGTGCCACCAGCAGGTTTAGCGAAGGGGAGCAGTTCTTC | CATSRFSEGEQFF | few | TRBJ2-1 | - | TRBV15